Described below is a single T cell receptor beta chain sequence and its context. This table comes from immunoSEQ multiplex PCR, and its TCRdb copy is limited to in-frame clones, with some not included. The sample yields around 33,000 clones, more than 85% seen once. This CDR3 has 13 amino acids. Germline V gene sequence: CDR1 SGHVS, CDR2 FQNEAQ. Trimming left V 3 bases short and J 1 base short, with 6 bases between. The data stem from a study of control samples from healthy donors and cancer patients. This TCR came from a woman aged 40 to 50 with lung cancer. The sequenced material came from PBMCs. This sequence joins TRBV7-8 and TRBJ1-1, with D unclear. CDR3 protein: CASSLGRNTEAFF. The CDR3 region has the DNA TGTGCCAGCAGCTTGGGCCGGAACACTGAAGCTTTCTTT.